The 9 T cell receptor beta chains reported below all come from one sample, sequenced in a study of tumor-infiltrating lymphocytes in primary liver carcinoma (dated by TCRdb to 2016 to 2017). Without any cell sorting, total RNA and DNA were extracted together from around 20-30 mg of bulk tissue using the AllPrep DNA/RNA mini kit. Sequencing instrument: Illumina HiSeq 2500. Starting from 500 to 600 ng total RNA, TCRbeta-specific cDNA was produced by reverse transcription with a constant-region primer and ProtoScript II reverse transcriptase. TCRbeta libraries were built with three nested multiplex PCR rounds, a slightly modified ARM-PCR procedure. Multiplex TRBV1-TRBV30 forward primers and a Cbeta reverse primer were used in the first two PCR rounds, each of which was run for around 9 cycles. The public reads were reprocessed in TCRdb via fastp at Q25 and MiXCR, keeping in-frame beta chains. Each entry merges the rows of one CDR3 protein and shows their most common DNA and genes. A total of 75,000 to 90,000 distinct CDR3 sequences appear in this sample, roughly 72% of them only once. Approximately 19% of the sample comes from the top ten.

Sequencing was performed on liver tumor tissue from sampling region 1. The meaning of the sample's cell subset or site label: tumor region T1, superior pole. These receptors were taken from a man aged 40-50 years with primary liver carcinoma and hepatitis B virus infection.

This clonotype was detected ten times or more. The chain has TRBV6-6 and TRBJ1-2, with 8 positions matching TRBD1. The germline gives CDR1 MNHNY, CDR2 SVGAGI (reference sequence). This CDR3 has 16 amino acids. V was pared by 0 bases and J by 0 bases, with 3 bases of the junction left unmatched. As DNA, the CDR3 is TGTGCCAGCAGTTACTCTGACAGGGGAGCTAACTATGGCTACACCTTC. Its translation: CASSYSDRGANYGYTF.

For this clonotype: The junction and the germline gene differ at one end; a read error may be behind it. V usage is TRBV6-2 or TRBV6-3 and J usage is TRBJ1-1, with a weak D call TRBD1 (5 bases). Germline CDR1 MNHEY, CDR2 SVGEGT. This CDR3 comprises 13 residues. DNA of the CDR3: TGTGCCAGTAGCTGGGACCCGAACACTGAAACTTTCTTT. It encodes CASSWDPNTETFF.

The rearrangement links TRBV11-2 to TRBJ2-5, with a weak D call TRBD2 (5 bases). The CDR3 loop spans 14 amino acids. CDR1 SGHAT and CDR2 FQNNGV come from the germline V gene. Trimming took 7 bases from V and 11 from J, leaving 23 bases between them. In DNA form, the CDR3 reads TGTGCCAGCATCTCGACGGGGATAATACTGTCTCAGTACTTC. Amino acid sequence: CASISTGIILSQYF.

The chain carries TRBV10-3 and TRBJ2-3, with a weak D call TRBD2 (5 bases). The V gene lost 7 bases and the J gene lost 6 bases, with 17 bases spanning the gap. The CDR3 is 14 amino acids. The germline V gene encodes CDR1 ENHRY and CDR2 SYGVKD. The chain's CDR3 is CAIILVGVEDTQYF. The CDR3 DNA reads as TGTGCCATCATCCTAGTGGGAGTTGAGGATACGCAGTATTTT.

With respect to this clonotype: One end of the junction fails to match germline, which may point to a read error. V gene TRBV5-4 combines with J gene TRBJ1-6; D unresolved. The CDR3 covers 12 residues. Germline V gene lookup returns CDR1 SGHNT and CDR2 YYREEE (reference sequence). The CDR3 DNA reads TGTGTCAGCAGCCGATCTAATTCACCCCCCCACTTT. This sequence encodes CVSSRSNSPPHF.

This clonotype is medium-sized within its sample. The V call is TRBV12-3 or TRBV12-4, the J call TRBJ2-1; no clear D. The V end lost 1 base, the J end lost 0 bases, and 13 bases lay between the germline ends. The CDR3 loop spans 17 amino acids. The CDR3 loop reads CASSLEVVYSSYNEQFF. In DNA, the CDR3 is TGTGCCAGCAGTTTAGAAGTGGTGTACAGCTCCTACAATGAGCAGTTCTTC.

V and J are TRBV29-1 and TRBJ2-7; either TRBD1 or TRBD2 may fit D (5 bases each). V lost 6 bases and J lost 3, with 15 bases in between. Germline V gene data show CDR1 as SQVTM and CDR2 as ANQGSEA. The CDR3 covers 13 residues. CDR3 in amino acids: CSVEGQDRYEQYF. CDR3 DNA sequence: TGCAGCGTAGAGGGGCAGGACCGCTACGAGCAGTACTTC.

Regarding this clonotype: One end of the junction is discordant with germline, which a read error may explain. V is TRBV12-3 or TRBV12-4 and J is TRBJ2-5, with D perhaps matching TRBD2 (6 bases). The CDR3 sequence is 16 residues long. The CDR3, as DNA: TGTGCCAGCATGGGATCGGTAGCGGCCCCCAAGGAGACCCGGTACTTC. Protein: CASMGSVAAPKETRYF.

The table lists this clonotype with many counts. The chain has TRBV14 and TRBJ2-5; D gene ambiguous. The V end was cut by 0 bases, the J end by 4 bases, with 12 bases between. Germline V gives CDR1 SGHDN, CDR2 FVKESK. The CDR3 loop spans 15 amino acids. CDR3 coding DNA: TGTGCCAGCAGCCAAGATGGAGTGATAGGAGAGACCCAGTACTTC. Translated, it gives CASSQDGVIGETQYF.